This T cell receptor beta chain is from a study of monozygotic twins with inflammatory bowel disease. Regarding the study as a whole: No one strong IBD-associated signal or clonotype was supported.

The CDR3 runs to 13 residues. CDR1 and CDR2 from the germline V gene are KGHSH and LQKENI. To note about this clonotype: Its antigen is as yet unknown.

TCRdb re-called the 5' RACE reads and gives one entry per CDR3 protein, without DNA. Reported are over 130,000 distinct CDR3 sequences; the ten largest clones contain 2% to 2.5%. Sampling involved one blood draw (roughly 2.5 ml) for every donor. T cells were not sorted, and total RNA was isolated straight from whole blood. Material for sequencing was blood. The rearrangement joins TRBV18 to TRBJ1-1. The receptor was derived from a human donor with ulcerative colitis or Crohn's disease, or a healthy co-twin of an affected twin (not recorded which). This chain's CDR3 is CASSTDMNTEAFF.